This is a list of T cell receptor beta chains from one sample in a study of cytomegalovirus exposure and HLA in healthy donors. Libraries were prepared by immunoSEQ multiplex PCR; TCRdb keeps only in-frame clonotypes and omits some of them. This table holds over 90,000 clones, roughly 80% found once. The sample taken for sequencing was PBMCs. The receptors originated from a man aged 50-60 years in good health and CMV-seropositive. Both conserved end residues are part of each CDR3. A D gene is named only where the DNA matches it firmly. Size tells how often a clone was seen (once, few, many) or the class of an expanded clone, and some rows leave it out.

d_call	v_call	clone_size	j_call	cdr3_length	cdr3_aa	cdr3_nt
.	TRBV19	once	TRBJ2-2	15	CASSMGAGPTGELFF	TGTGCCAGTAGTATGGGGGCTGGTCCCACCGGGGAGCTGTTTTTT
TRBD1	TRBV6-1	many	TRBJ1-3	16	CASSEQGALSGNTIYF	TGTGCCAGCAGCGAACAGGGGGCCCTCTCTGGAAACACCATATATTTT
TRBD2	TRBV9	.	TRBJ2-2	19	CASSVQTGLAGVGTGELFF	TGTGCCAGCAGCGTCCAGACGGGACTAGCGGGAGTGGGCACCGGGGAGCTGTTTTTT
TRBD1	TRBV28	.	TRBJ1-5	13	CASMAGGNQPQHF	TGTGCCAGCATGGCAGGGGGAAATCAGCCCCAGCATTTT
.	TRBV7-2	.	TRBJ2-7	15	CASSLEEVSSYEQYF	TGTGCCAGCAGCTTAGAGGAGGTGAGCTCCTACGAGCAGTACTTC
TRBD1	TRBV7-3	.	TRBJ2-7	16	CASSPNTGQGSNEQYF	TGTGCCAGCAGCCCGAATACGGGACAGGGAAGCAACGAGCAGTACTTC
TRBD2	TRBV7-9	.	TRBJ2-7	17	CASSSFTGLAAPYEQYF	TGTGCCAGCAGCTCTTTTACTGGACTAGCTGCCCCCTACGAGCAGTACTTC
TRBD1	TRBV15	.	TRBJ1-3	12	CATSRDRQGAYF	TGTGCCACCAGCAGAGATCGGCAGGGGGCATATTTT
TRBD1	TRBV19	.	TRBJ2-5	16	CASSIGQTGAMETQYF	TGTGCCAGTAGTATAGGGCAGACAGGGGCAATGGAGACCCAGTACTTC
TRBD1	TRBV5-8	.	TRBJ2-7	16	CASSLAGQGAFYEQYF	TGTGCCAGCAGCTTGGCGGGGCAGGGGGCCTTCTACGAGCAGTACTTC
.	TRBV4-1	once	TRBJ2-1	13	CASSHTLENEQFF	TGCGCCAGCAGCCACACACTGGAGAATGAGCAGTTCTTC
TRBD2	TRBV7-9	once	TRBJ2-7	14	CASVPIGGRNEQYF	TGTGCCAGCGTCCCTATCGGGGGGAGAAACGAGCAGTACTTC
TRBD1	TRBV5-4	.	TRBJ2-3	16	CASSLGGQGGTDTQYF	TGTGCCAGCAGCTTGGGGGGACAGGGTGGTACAGATACGCAGTATTTT
.	TRBV6-1	.	TRBJ2-7	16	CASSARTELDRYEQYF	TGTGCCAGCAGTGCACGAACAGAGTTGGACAGATACGAGCAGTACTTC
.	TRBV19	.	TRBJ1-6	13	CASTHLGSRQLHF	TGTGCCAGTACCCATTTAGGCAGCCGACAACTCCACTTT
TRBD2	TRBV11-2	.	TRBJ2-7	15	CASSLVTGTSYEQYF	TGTGCCAGCAGCTTAGTCACGGGGACTAGCTACGAGCAGTACTTC
TRBD2	TRBV27	.	TRBJ2-7	15	CASSEELAGSYEQYF	TGTGCCAGCAGTGAAGAACTAGCGGGGTCCTACGAGCAGTACTTC
TRBD2	TRBV19	.	TRBJ2-5	15	CASSTPGGRQEPQYF	TGTGCCAGTAGTACCCCCGGCGGGAGACAAGAGCCCCAGTACTTC
TRBD2	TRBV28	.	TRBJ2-7	15	CASSDRTSGRYEQYF	TGTGCCAGCAGTGACCGGACTAGCGGGAGGTACGAGCAGTACTTC
.	TRBV27	.	TRBJ2-1	15	CASSKIQAAYNEQFF	TGTGCCAGCAGTAAAATACAGGCAGCCTACAATGAGCAGTTCTTC
.	TRBV30	.	TRBJ2-5	13	CAWSRQSQETQYF	TGTGCCTGGAGCAGACAGTCCCAAGAGACCCAGTACTTC